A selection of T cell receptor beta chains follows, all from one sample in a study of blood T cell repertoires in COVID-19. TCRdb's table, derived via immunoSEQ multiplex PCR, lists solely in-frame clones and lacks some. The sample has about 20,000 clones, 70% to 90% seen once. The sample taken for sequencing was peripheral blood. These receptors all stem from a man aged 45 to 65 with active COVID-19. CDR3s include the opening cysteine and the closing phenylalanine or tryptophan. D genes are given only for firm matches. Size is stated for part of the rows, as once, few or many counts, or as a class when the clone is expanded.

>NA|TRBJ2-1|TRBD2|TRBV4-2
TGTGCCAGCAGCCAAGGGACTAGCGGGGATGAGCAGTTCTTC
CASSQGTSGDEQFF
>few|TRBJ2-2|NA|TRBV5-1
TGCGCCAGCAGCTTGGAAGGGGGGAACACCGGGGAGCTGTTTTTT
CASSLEGGNTGELFF
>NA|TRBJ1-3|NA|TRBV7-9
TGTGCCAGCAGCCCCCGGAGGGGGGGTGGTGGAAACACCATATATTTT
CASSPRRGGGGNTIYF
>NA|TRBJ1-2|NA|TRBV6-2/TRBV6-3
TGTGCCAGCAGTTACCTTGACAGTGGCTACACCTTC
CASSYLDSGYTF
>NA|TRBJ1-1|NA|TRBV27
TGTGCCAGCAGTTTGGGGCAGGGCGGCACTGAAGCTTTCTTT
CASSLGQGGTEAFF
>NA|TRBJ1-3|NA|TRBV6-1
TGTGCCAGCAGTGCTTCCACAGGGTTTGTTACCGGAAACACCATATATTTT
CASSASTGFVTGNTIYF
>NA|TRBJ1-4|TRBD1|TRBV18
TGTGCCAGCTCACCGACAGGGGCAGGTGAAAAACTGTTTTTT
CASSPTGAGEKLFF
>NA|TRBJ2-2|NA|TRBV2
TGTGCCAGCTTAGACCGGGGCACCGGGGAGCTGTTTTTT
CASLDRGTGELFF
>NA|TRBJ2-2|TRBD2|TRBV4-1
TGCGCCAGCAGGCCCTTAGCGGGGGAAGGCGGGGAGCTGTTTTTT
CASRPLAGEGGELFF
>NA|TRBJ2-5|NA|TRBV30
TGTGCCTGGAGTCCTTGGGGGCGGGGGCCGGGGGAGACCCAGTACTTC
CAWSPWGRGPGETQYF
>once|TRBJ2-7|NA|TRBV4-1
TGCGCCAGCAGCCCAGGCTTGGCCGCCTACGAGCAGTACTTC
CASSPGLAAYEQYF
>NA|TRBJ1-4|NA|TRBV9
TGTGCCAGCAGCGGAAGACAGAATGAAAAACTGTTTTTT
CASSGRQNEKLFF
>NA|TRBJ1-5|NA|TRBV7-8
TGTGCCAGCAGCTCCCAGGGGCCCGATCAGCCCCAGCATTTT
CASSSQGPDQPQHF
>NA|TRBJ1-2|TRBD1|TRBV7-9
TGTGCCAGCAGCTTAGGGAGGACAGGCCAGTTCTATGGCTACACCTTC
CASSLGRTGQFYGYTF
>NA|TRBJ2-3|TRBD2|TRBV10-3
TGTGCCATCGCGGGGGGGCGTGTAGATACGCAGTATTTT
CAIAGGRVDTQYF
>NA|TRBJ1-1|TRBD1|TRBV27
TGTGCCAGCAGGACAGGGGGCCGCACTGAAGCTTTCTTT
CASRTGGRTEAFF
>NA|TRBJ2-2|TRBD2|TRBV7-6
TGTGCCAGCAGCCTGACTAGCGGGGGCCCTGGGGAGCTGTTTTTT
CASSLTSGGPGELFF
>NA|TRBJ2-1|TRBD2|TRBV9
TGTGCCAGCAGCGTAGCGGGAGGGGTATACAATGAGCAGTTCTTC
CASSVAGGVYNEQFF
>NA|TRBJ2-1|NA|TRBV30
TGTGCCTGGAGTGTTATGTTGGCGGGTCACAATGAGCAGTTCTTC
CAWSVMLAGHNEQFF
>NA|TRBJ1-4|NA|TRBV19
TGTGCCAGTAGTATAGATCTAAACAGGAATGAAAAACTGTTTTTT
CASSIDLNRNEKLFF
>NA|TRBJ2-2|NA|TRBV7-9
TGTGCCAGCAGCTTAGGCGGTCTACGGGGTGGCACCGGGGAGCTGTTTTTT
CASSLGGLRGGTGELFF
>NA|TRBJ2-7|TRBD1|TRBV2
TGTGCCAGCAGGGACAGGAGTAACACCTACGAGCAGTACTTC
CASRDRSNTYEQYF
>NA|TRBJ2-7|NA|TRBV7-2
TGTGCCAGCAGCTTAGGGTTGACAGCGACGTACGAGCAGTACTTC
CASSLGLTATYEQYF
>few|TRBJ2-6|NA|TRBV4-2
TGTGCCAGCAGCCAAGATGGAGGGTACTCTGGGGCCAACGTCCTGACTTTC
CASSQDGGYSGANVLTF
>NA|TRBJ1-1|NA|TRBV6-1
TGTGCCAGCAGTGTACGCCGGGACAACTTTTGGGGGACTGAAGCTTTCTTT
CASSVRRDNFWGTEAFF
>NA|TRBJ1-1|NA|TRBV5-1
TGCGCCAGCAGCTTGGACAGATCAGTCACTGAAGCTTTCTTT
CASSLDRSVTEAFF
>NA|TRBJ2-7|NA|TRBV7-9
TGTGCCAGCACCCCTCGGGGGAGGACCGAGCAGTACTTC
CASTPRGRTEQYF
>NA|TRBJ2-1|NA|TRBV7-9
TGTGCCAGCAGCTTAGCCGAGGTGGGGGGACCTCAGTTCTTC
CASSLAEVGGPQFF
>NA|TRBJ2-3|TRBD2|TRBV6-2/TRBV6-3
TGTGCCAGCAGTCCCTCGGGACTAGCGGGGGGGCCGGATACGCAGTATTTT
CASSPSGLAGGPDTQYF
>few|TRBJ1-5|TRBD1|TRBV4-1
TGCGCCAGCAGCCAAGATGACAGGGTCGGTTTCAATCAGCCCCAGCATTTT
CASSQDDRVGFNQPQHF